This T cell receptor beta chain was identified in a study of shared clonotypes between healthy human individuals. Findings and caveats of the study: All-four-donor shared clonotypes had higher generation probabilities than non-shared clonotypes did. Though the depth was large, rarefaction showed that sorted-subset sequencing was incomplete.

Assay execution proceeded at the deep level. Generated by immunoSEQ multiplex PCR, the TCRdb table keeps only in-frame clones and is missing some. This sample has 2 million or so clones, with 85% to 95% found just once. This CDR3 contains 13 residues. Per germline, CDR1 MDHEN and CDR2 SYDVKM. V lost 4 bases, J lost 6 bases, and 13 bases lay in between. As for this clone: Its matching antigen is unknown.

Healthy HIV-negative adults without recent acute infections or vaccinations served as donors. The sequence came from a man aged 18 to 30 in good health. Source material: naive CD4+ T cells sorted from blood. Subset in this sample: CD45RA+ positively selected. The chain couples TRBV28 to TRBJ2-7; the D gene is possibly TRBD1 (6 bases). CDR3 protein: CASSYRVGGEQYF. The CDR3 DNA is TGTGCCAGCAGTTACAGGGTTGGGGGCGAGCAGTACTTC.